The clone carrying this TCR beta chain was counted only a few times. This specimen belongs to a study of blood T cell repertoires in COVID-19. Study context: Sites across the United States, Italy and Spain contributed samples from acute and convalescent COVID-19.

Here immunoSEQ multiplex PCR was the method, and the copy in TCRdb shows in-frame clones only, minus some. The profile covers 150,000 to 160,000 clones, with 75% to 95% appearing a single time and about 0.55% taken by the ten largest. This CDR3 is 16 amino acids long. The germline V gene encodes CDR1 SGHVS and CDR2 FQNEAQ. The V end was cut by 1 base, the J end by 4 bases, with 13 bases between. Sequencing input: peripheral blood. This sequence was found in a man aged 50 to 59 with acute or convalescent COVID-19. This chain uses TRBV7-8 with TRBJ2-2; the D gene is possibly TRBD2 (5 bases). The CDR3, as DNA: TGTGCCAGCAGCTTAGGCCTAGCCGTTGGCACCGGGGAGCTGTTTTTT. It encodes CASSLGLAVGTGELFF.